A single sample is the source of the 21 T cell receptor beta chains below, sequenced in a study of blood T cell repertoires in COVID-19. Only in-frame clones appear in the TCRdb table, and some are missing; sequencing was by immunoSEQ multiplex PCR. Of more than 200,000 clones in the sample, 83% were seen once. Input material: peripheral blood. Receptors originate from a woman in her 40s with active or convalescent COVID-19.

This clone was detected a few times. J is TRBJ2-5 and V is TRBV2; 8 nucleotides line up with TRBD2. Unmatched junction bases numbered 11, after V lost 6 bases and J lost 5 bases. Germline values: CDR1 SNHLY, CDR2 FYNNEI. The CDR3 totals 15 residues. The chain's CDR3 is CASRTLAALGETQYF. CDR3 DNA sequence: TGTGCCAGCAGAACACTAGCGGCACTCGGGGAGACCCAGTACTTC.

This clone showed up just once. The chain joins TRBV25-1 to TRBJ2-1, with 7 bases matching TRBD2. The V gene end was trimmed by 3 bases and the J gene end by 5 bases; junction bases not matched to a gene: 16. The CDR3 totals 18 residues. Germline V gene sequence: CDR1 MGHDK, CDR2 SYGVNS. CDR3 sequence reads: CASSDRDWREPTDNEQFF. The DNA of the CDR3 is TGTGCCAGCAGTGATCGAGACTGGCGGGAGCCTACGGACAATGAGCAGTTCTTC.

The chain joins TRBV6-5 to TRBJ1-2; D remains ambiguous. Germline V gene sequence: CDR1 MNHEY, CDR2 SVGAGI. V was pared by 2 bases and J by 0 bases, with 13 bases between. CDR3 length: 16 amino acids. For the CDR3, the DNA is TGTGCCAGCAGTTACGGTGGAGGTTGGGCTAACTATGGCTACACCTTC. As protein: CASSYGGGWANYGYTF.

V and J are TRBV29-1 and TRBJ2-1; the match to TRBD2 covers 13 bases. The CDR3 totals 14 residues. Per the germline V gene, CDR1 is SQVTM and CDR2 is ANQGSEA. Trimming at V came to 7 bases and at J to 5 bases, leaving 5 bases not matched to a gene. CDR3 nucleotides: TGCAGCGCCGGGACTAGCGGGATGAACAATGAGCAGTTCTTC. This gives the protein CSAGTSGMNNEQFF.

CDR3 sequence (DNA): TGTGCCACTTCCAGCCCGGACAGTCATGGCTACACCTTC. Translating gives CATSSPDSHGYTF. V is TRBV10-3 and J is TRBJ1-2; perhaps TRBD1 as D (6 bases). Looked up from germline, CDR1 is ENHRY and CDR2 is SYGVKD. V shed 10 bases and J shed 6 bases, with 18 bases lying between them. The CDR3 runs 13 residues.

This sequence joins TRBV14 and TRBJ2-3; D possibly corresponds to TRBD1 (6 bases). CDR1 is SGHDN, CDR2 FVKESK, per germline. This CDR3 region has 15 residues. V was cut by 4 bases and J by 2 bases, with 13 bases left in between. CDR3 sequence (DNA): TGTGCCAGCAGCCGGGGGCTCATCTACACAGATACGCAGTATTTT. It translates to CASSRGLIYTDTQYF.

The gene calls are TRBV21-1 and TRBJ1-1; no check of the table's D call, TRBD1, against the DNA was made. TRBV21-1 is listed as a pseudogene. The CDR3 is 18 amino acids. CDR3 bases: TGTGCCAGCAGCAAACCGCGGTACCAGGGGGCGGTTAACACTGAAGCTTTCTTT. Translation gives CASSKPRYQGAVNTEAFF.

This clone showed up just a few times. Other DNA sequences within the sample encode an identical CDR3. The rearrangement joins TRBV4-2 to TRBJ2-5; 10 bases match TRBD1. Germline loops: CDR1 LGHNA, CDR2 YNFKEQ. The CDR3 covers 16 residues. The trim removed 3 bases at V and 4 bases at J, leaving 8 bases unmatched. CDR3 in amino acids: CASSQGLTGGIETQYF. CDR3 sequence (DNA): TGTGCCAGCAGCCAGGGCTTGACAGGGGGCATAGAGACCCAGTACTTC.

The V gene is TRBV18, the J gene TRBJ1-1; D gene unclear. V gave up 3 bases and J gave up 2 bases, with 10 bases separating them. The CDR3 has 14 amino acids. The germline gives CDR1 KGHSH, CDR2 LQKENI. The CDR3 nucleotides read TGTGCCAGCTCACCTTATGAGGGTAACACTGAAGCTTTCTTT. This sequence encodes CASSPYEGNTEAFF.

The V call is TRBV30, the J call TRBJ1-2, with D tentatively TRBD1 (6 bases). Germline V CDR1 and CDR2: GTSNPN, SVGIG (reference sequence). The V end lost 4 bases, the J end lost 7 bases, and 19 bases lay between the germline ends. The CDR3 extends over 14 amino acids. Here the CDR3 reads CAWTQAGRGLGYTF. The DNA for the CDR3 is TGTGCCTGGACCCAGGCGGGCAGGGGTCTTGGCTACACCTTC.

J is TRBJ1-4 and V is TRBV15; D ambiguous. CDR1 and CDR2 (germline): LNHNV, YYDKDF (reference sequence). The CDR3 is made up of 13 amino acids. Trimming removed 0 bases from V and 8 bases from J, with 7 bases in between. The CDR3: CATSRDREEKLFF. The CDR3 region has the DNA TGTGCCACCAGCAGAGATCGAGAGGAAAAACTGTTTTTT.

This chain links TRBV5-4 with TRBJ2-6, with D possibly matching TRBD1 (5 bases). This CDR3 has 15 amino acids. Germline-derived CDR1 and CDR2 are SGHNT and YYREEE (reference sequence). V was clipped by 4 bases and J by 4 bases, with 12 bases between them. The CDR3: CASSPQGTGANVLTF. The CDR3 nucleotides are TGTGCCAGCAGCCCTCAGGGTACCGGGGCCAACGTCCTGACTTTC.

Only a few counts were recorded for this clone. The chain is built from TRBV6-2 or TRBV6-3 and TRBJ2-1, with 9 bases lining up with TRBD2. V was pared by 4 bases and J by 8 bases, with 6 bases of the junction left unmatched. The CDR3 sequence is 14 residues long. Germline CDR1 reads MNHEY; CDR2 reads SVGEGT. In nucleotides, the CDR3 is TGTGCCAGCAGTTGGCGGGGGGGCTTAGATGAGCAGTTCTTC. Translating gives CASSWRGGLDEQFF.

The genes are TRBV12-3 or TRBV12-4 and TRBJ2-7, with 8 bases that match TRBD2. This CDR3 has 13 residues. With V trimmed by 6 bases and J by 7 bases, 8 bases remained unmatched. CDR3 coding DNA: TGTGCCAGCAGCCCCTTTGGCGGGGGGGAGCAGTACTTC. It translates to CASSPFGGGEQYF.

The chain couples TRBV29-1 to TRBJ2-1; tentative D call: TRBD2 (7 bases). The CDR3 length is 13 residues. The germline gives CDR1 SQVTM, CDR2 ANQGSEA. Trimming took 6 bases from V and 5 from J, leaving 14 bases between them. CDR3 DNA sequence: TGCAGCGTCGCGGGGGCAGCCAACAATGAGCAGTTCTTC. Translation: CSVAGAANNEQFF.

The CDR3 sequence: CASSGSYEQYF. The CDR3 coding sequence is TGTGCCAGCAGTGGTAGCTACGAGCAGTACTTC. This rearrangement joins TRBV25-1 to TRBJ2-7, with D hard to call. The CDR3 totals 11 residues. The germline CDR1 and CDR2 sequences are MGHDK and SYGVNS. Between the trimmed V and J ends, which lost 4 bases and 3 bases, there was a span of 4 bases.

A few counts support this clone. This sample also contains other DNA sequences that code for the same CDR3. The V gene is TRBV12-3 or TRBV12-4, the J gene TRBJ1-1; D not certain. The CDR3 is 12 amino acids. V dropped 3 bases and J dropped 5 bases, with 7 bases sitting between them. As DNA, the CDR3 is TGTGCCAGCAGTTTGGCGGGGACTGAAGCTTTCTTT. Amino acid sequence: CASSLAGTEAFF.

This clone appeared a single time. This chain connects TRBV27 to TRBJ1-2, with D uncertain. Germline V CDR1 and CDR2: MNHEY, SMNVEV (reference sequence). The CDR3 runs to 15 residues. V was shortened by 4 bases and J by 5 bases, with 17 bases between the two germline ends. The CDR3 nucleotides are TGTGCCAGCAGTTCGACTCGCGGGAGTACTTATGGCTACACCTTC. This codes for CASSSTRGSTYGYTF.

The rearrangement uses TRBV7-2 and TRBJ1-2; D possibly corresponds to TRBD1 (5 bases). The CDR3 has 16 amino acids. Germline CDR1 and CDR2: SGHTA and FQGNSA. Trimming left V 1 base short and J 5 bases short, with 17 bases between. CDR3 sequence: CASSLGYGADHYGYTF. CDR3 coding DNA: TGTGCCAGCAGCTTAGGGTATGGGGCAGATCATTATGGCTACACCTTC.

V is TRBV9 and J is TRBJ1-6; 7 bases fit TRBD1. This CDR3 spans 14 amino acids. Germline CDR1 is SGDLS and CDR2 is YYNGEE. Unmatched junction bases numbered 2, after V lost 1 base and J lost 7 bases. As DNA, the CDR3 is TGTGCCAGCAGCGTACAGGGGGACAATTCACCCCTCCACTTT. This sequence encodes CASSVQGDNSPLHF.

The DNA for the CDR3 is TGTGCCAGCAGCGTAGGGGCCCGGGGAAGGGATGGCTACACCTTC. This translates into CASSVGARGRDGYTF. This chain links TRBV9 with TRBJ1-2; D unclear. The CDR3 is 15 residues long. Trimming cost V 0 bases and J 6 bases, with 15 bases left between them. Germline values: CDR1 SGDLS, CDR2 YYNGEE.